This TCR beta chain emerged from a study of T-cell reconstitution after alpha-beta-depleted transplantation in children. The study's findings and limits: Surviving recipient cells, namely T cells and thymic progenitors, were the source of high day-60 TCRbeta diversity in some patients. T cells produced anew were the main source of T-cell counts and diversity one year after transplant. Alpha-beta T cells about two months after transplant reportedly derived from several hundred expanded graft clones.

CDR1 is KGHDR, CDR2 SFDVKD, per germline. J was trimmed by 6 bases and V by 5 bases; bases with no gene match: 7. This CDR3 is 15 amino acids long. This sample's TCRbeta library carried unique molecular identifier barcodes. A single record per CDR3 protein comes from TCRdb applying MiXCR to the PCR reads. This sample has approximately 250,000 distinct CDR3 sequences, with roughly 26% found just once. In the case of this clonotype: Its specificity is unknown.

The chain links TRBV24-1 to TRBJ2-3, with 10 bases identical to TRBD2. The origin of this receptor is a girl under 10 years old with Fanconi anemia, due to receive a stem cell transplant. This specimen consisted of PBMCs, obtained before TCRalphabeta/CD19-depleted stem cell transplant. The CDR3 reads CATSGGSGGTDTQYF. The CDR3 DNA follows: TGTGCCACCAGTGGAGGTAGCGGGGGGACTGATACGCAGTATTTT.